The present TCR beta chain was sequenced within a study of spatial heterogeneity in lung cancer. The length of the CDR3 is 15 residues. The germline CDR1 and CDR2 sequences are SNHLY and FYNNEI. V lost 6 bases to trimming and J lost 6 bases; unmatched junction nucleotides: 10. This clonotype was seen a handful of times. The time point was: blood at routine non-recurrence follow-up after resection. Whole RNA came from tumor, nontumor lung or frozen PBMC and was sequenced without being sorted. Each CDR3 protein gets one entry after TCRdb re-called the 5' RACE reads with MiXCR. The table lists 95,000 to 130,000 distinct CDR3 sequences, 9% to 15% of them singletons.

The receptor was isolated from a male donor with early-stage non-small cell lung cancer. The sequenced sample was PBMCs, obtained at follow-up. The chain has TRBV2 and TRBJ2-1, with TRBD2 matching over 8 bases. This CDR3 is CASRSGGSDVNEQFF. CDR3 DNA: TGTGCCAGCAGGAGCGGGGGATCCGACGTCAATGAGCAGTTCTTC.